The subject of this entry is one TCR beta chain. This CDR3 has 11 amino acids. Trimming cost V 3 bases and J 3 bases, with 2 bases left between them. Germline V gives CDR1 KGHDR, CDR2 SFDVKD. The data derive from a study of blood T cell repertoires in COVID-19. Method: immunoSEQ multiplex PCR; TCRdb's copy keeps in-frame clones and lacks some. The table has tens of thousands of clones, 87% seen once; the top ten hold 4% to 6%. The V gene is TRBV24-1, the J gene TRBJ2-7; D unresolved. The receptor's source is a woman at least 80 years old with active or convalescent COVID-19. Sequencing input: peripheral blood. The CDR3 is CATSDLYEQYF. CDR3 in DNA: TGTGCCACCAGTGATCTCTACGAGCAGTACTTC.